A selection of T cell receptor beta chains follows, all from one sample in a study of spatial heterogeneity in lung cancer. MiXCR, run by TCRdb on the 5' RACE reads, gives a single entry per CDR3 protein. The sample has roughly 100,000 distinct CDR3 sequences, approximately 8.9% seen once. The material sequenced was PBMCs, taken at surgery. All receptors come from a male donor with early-stage non-small cell lung cancer. CDR3s include the opening cysteine and the closing phenylalanine or tryptophan. Fields, in order: J gene, D gene, clone size, V gene, CDR3 DNA, CDR3 protein. The D gene is left open where the match is weak. Size tells how often a clone was seen (once, few, many) or the class of an expanded clone, and some rows leave it out.

J gene: TRBJ2-1; D gene: -; clone size: few; V gene: TRBV7-9; CDR3 DNA: TGTGCCAGCAGCTTACACCTAGGTCTTAGGGATGAGCAGTTCTTC; CDR3 protein: CASSLHLGLRDEQFF
J gene: TRBJ2-2; D gene: TRBD2; clone size: -; V gene: TRBV7-8; CDR3 DNA: TGTGCCAGCACGCGCCAGAGCGGGAGGTTCACCGGGGAGCTGTTTTTT; CDR3 protein: CASTRQSGRFTGELFF
J gene: TRBJ2-3; D gene: -; clone size: few; V gene: TRBV7-3; CDR3 DNA: TGTGCCAGCAGCTTAAAGGGAGACACAGATACGCAGTATTTT; CDR3 protein: CASSLKGDTDTQYF
J gene: TRBJ2-7; D gene: -; clone size: many; V gene: TRBV5-1; CDR3 DNA: TGCGCCAGCAGCTTGTCGTTTAACCCTCCCTACGAGCAGTACTTC; CDR3 protein: CASSLSFNPPYEQYF
J gene: TRBJ2-1; D gene: -; clone size: few; V gene: TRBV3-2; CDR3 DNA: TGTGCCAGCAGCCAAGAAGGGCGGGGGGCTGACAATGAGCAGTTCTTC; CDR3 protein: CASSQEGRGADNEQFF
J gene: TRBJ2-6; D gene: -; clone size: -; V gene: TRBV5-4; CDR3 DNA: TGTGCCAGCAGCTCCCAGGACGGTGGGGCCAACGTCCTGACTTTC; CDR3 protein: CASSSQDGGANVLTF
J gene: TRBJ1-1; D gene: -; clone size: -; V gene: TRBV12-3/TRBV12-4; CDR3 DNA: TGTGCCAGCAGTCAGGGACACAGTAACACTGAAGCTTTCTTT; CDR3 protein: CASSQGHSNTEAFF
J gene: TRBJ2-5; D gene: -; clone size: many; V gene: TRBV29-1; CDR3 DNA: TGCAGCGTCACCCCGAGGGCAGCACACCAAGAGACCCAGTACTTC; CDR3 protein: CSVTPRAAHQETQYF
J gene: TRBJ2-7; D gene: TRBD1; clone size: few; V gene: TRBV5-4; CDR3 DNA: TGTGCCAGCAGTTTGCCGGGACAGGGATCTTGGCAGTACTTC; CDR3 protein: CASSLPGQGSWQYF
J gene: TRBJ1-5; D gene: -; clone size: few; V gene: TRBV12-2; CDR3 DNA: TGTGCAAGTTGGGGGAAACAAGGTCACCGACAGCCCCAGCATTTT; CDR3 protein: CASWGKQGHRQPQHF
J gene: TRBJ2-4; D gene: TRBD1; clone size: -; V gene: TRBV10-3; CDR3 DNA: TGTGCCATCAGTGAGTCGGTTCGGACAGGGGGGACGGCGAACATTCAGTACTTC; CDR3 protein: CAISESVRTGGTANIQYF
J gene: TRBJ2-1; D gene: TRBD2; clone size: many; V gene: TRBV5-1; CDR3 DNA: TGCGCCAGCAGCTTTTCAGCGGGGGGTTACAATGAGCAGTTCTTC; CDR3 protein: CASSFSAGGYNEQFF
J gene: TRBJ2-1; D gene: -; clone size: few; V gene: TRBV3-1; CDR3 DNA: TGTGCCAGCAGCCAAGACAACTACAATGAGCAGTTCTTC; CDR3 protein: CASSQDNYNEQFF
J gene: TRBJ1-6; D gene: -; clone size: -; V gene: TRBV20-1; CDR3 DNA: TGCAGTGCTAGGGGGCAGGGTAACTATAATTCACCCCTCCACTTT; CDR3 protein: CSARGQGNYNSPLHF
J gene: TRBJ2-7; D gene: -; clone size: few; V gene: TRBV7-2; CDR3 DNA: TGTGCCAGCAGCTTAGGGGGAGGCATAATTCTACAGTATAACGAGCAGTACTTC; CDR3 protein: CASSLGGGIILQYNEQYF
J gene: TRBJ1-1; D gene: TRBD1; clone size: few; V gene: TRBV28; CDR3 DNA: TGTGCCAGCACCCTGACAGGGGGCACTGAAGCTTTCTTT; CDR3 protein: CASTLTGGTEAFF
J gene: TRBJ2-6; D gene: TRBD1; clone size: -; V gene: TRBV6-5; CDR3 DNA: TGTGCCAGCAGCTTCCAGGGGGACTCTGGGGCCAACGTCCTGACTTTC; CDR3 protein: CASSFQGDSGANVLTF
J gene: TRBJ2-5; D gene: -; clone size: few; V gene: TRBV7-8; CDR3 DNA: TGTGCCAGCAGCCCCCAGGAGTTC; CDR3 protein: CASSPQEF
J gene: TRBJ2-2; D gene: TRBD2; clone size: -; V gene: TRBV12-3/TRBV12-4; CDR3 DNA: TGTGCCAGCAGTTTAGCTGCGGGAGGGCGAACCGGGGAGCTGTTTTTT; CDR3 protein: CASSLAAGGRTGELFF
J gene: TRBJ1-3; D gene: -; clone size: many; V gene: TRBV5-1; CDR3 DNA: TGCGCCAGCAGCCTCCGATCTGGAAACACCATATATTTT; CDR3 protein: CASSLRSGNTIYF
J gene: TRBJ2-1; D gene: TRBD2; clone size: -; V gene: TRBV7-2; CDR3 DNA: TGTGCCAGCAGCCGTAGCGGGGGCCCCTACAATGAGCAGTTCTTC; CDR3 protein: CASSRSGGPYNEQFF
J gene: TRBJ1-1; D gene: TRBD1; clone size: -; V gene: TRBV29-1; CDR3 DNA: TGCAGCGTTGCACAGGGGGCTGGCACTGAAGCTTTCTTT; CDR3 protein: CSVAQGAGTEAFF
J gene: TRBJ2-3; D gene: TRBD2; clone size: few; V gene: TRBV4-3; CDR3 DNA: TGCGCCAGCAGCCAAGCTTGGACTAGCGCGACGGATACGCAGTATTTT; CDR3 protein: CASSQAWTSATDTQYF
J gene: TRBJ2-1; D gene: -; clone size: many; V gene: TRBV24-1; CDR3 DNA: TGTGCCACCAGTGACACTCCTACTAGCTCCGGAGACAATGAGCAGTTCTTC; CDR3 protein: CATSDTPTSSGDNEQFF
J gene: TRBJ2-3; D gene: -; clone size: many; V gene: TRBV20-1; CDR3 DNA: TGCAGTGCCTCGATAGGAGATACGCAGTATTTT; CDR3 protein: CSASIGDTQYF
J gene: TRBJ1-2; D gene: TRBD1; clone size: many; V gene: TRBV11-2; CDR3 DNA: TGTGCCAGCAGCCATGGACAGGATCCCGTGTTCTATGGCTACACCTTC; CDR3 protein: CASSHGQDPVFYGYTF
J gene: TRBJ1-1; D gene: TRBD1; clone size: many; V gene: TRBV29-1; CDR3 DNA: TGCAGCGTCCGGGACAGGGGGTACACTGAAGCTTTCTTT; CDR3 protein: CSVRDRGYTEAFF
J gene: TRBJ1-1; D gene: -; clone size: many; V gene: TRBV2; CDR3 DNA: TGTGCCAGCAGGTGGACAGAACTGAACACTGAAGCTTTCTTT; CDR3 protein: CASRWTELNTEAFF
J gene: TRBJ2-3; D gene: -; clone size: -; V gene: TRBV27; CDR3 DNA: TGTGCCAGCAGCCCGAAGACCTCGGGGGATACGCAGTATTTT; CDR3 protein: CASSPKTSGDTQYF
J gene: TRBJ2-1; D gene: TRBD2; clone size: -; V gene: TRBV2; CDR3 DNA: TGTGCCAGAAAACTAGCGGGAGTTGACGATGAGCAGTTCTTC; CDR3 protein: CARKLAGVDDEQFF
J gene: TRBJ2-3; D gene: TRBD2; clone size: few; V gene: TRBV29-1; CDR3 DNA: TGCAGCGCCGTGGGGCTAGCGGGGACAGATACGCAGTATTTT; CDR3 protein: CSAVGLAGTDTQYF
J gene: TRBJ2-7; D gene: TRBD2; clone size: few; V gene: TRBV28; CDR3 DNA: TGTGCCAGCAGTTCCCCCCGGGTTAGCGGGATCGGCGAGCAGTACTTC; CDR3 protein: CASSSPRVSGIGEQYF
J gene: TRBJ2-6; D gene: -; clone size: -; V gene: TRBV14; CDR3 DNA: TGTGCCAGCAGCCAAGATTACTATTCGGGGGCCAACGTCCTGACTTTC; CDR3 protein: CASSQDYYSGANVLTF
J gene: TRBJ2-2; D gene: -; clone size: -; V gene: TRBV28; CDR3 DNA: TGTGCCAGCGGGTCGGCGCGCTCGGGCACCGGGGAGCTGTTTTTT; CDR3 protein: CASGSARSGTGELFF
J gene: TRBJ1-2; D gene: TRBD1; clone size: many; V gene: TRBV15; CDR3 DNA: TGTGCCACCAGCCGAGACAGGGGGCACTATGGCTACACCTTC; CDR3 protein: CATSRDRGHYGYTF
J gene: TRBJ1-3; D gene: -; clone size: few; V gene: TRBV10-3; CDR3 DNA: TGTGCCATCAGTGATATGACAGCATCTGGAAACACCATATATTTT; CDR3 protein: CAISDMTASGNTIYF
J gene: TRBJ2-7; D gene: -; clone size: many; V gene: TRBV28; CDR3 DNA: TGTGCCAGCAGTCTTCGTGCGGGACGGGACGAGCAGTACTTC; CDR3 protein: CASSLRAGRDEQYF
J gene: TRBJ2-3; D gene: -; clone size: -; V gene: TRBV20-1; CDR3 DNA: TGCAGTGCAACAGACTACTCTGGGAGAGGAGATACGCAGTATTTT; CDR3 protein: CSATDYSGRGDTQYF
J gene: TRBJ2-4; D gene: -; clone size: -; V gene: TRBV12-3/TRBV12-4; CDR3 DNA: TGTGCCAGCAGTTTTGGGCAGGGCGGAAACATTCAGTACTTC; CDR3 protein: CASSFGQGGNIQYF
J gene: TRBJ2-7; D gene: -; clone size: many; V gene: TRBV30; CDR3 DNA: TGTGCCTGGATTTCACAGGGGACTCTCTCCTACGAGCAGTACTTC; CDR3 protein: CAWISQGTLSYEQYF
J gene: TRBJ2-4; D gene: -; clone size: few; V gene: TRBV28; CDR3 DNA: TGTGCCAGCAGTTTGCTCCAGGGGGGGCTAGCCAAAAACATTCAGTACTTC; CDR3 protein: CASSLLQGGLAKNIQYF
J gene: TRBJ1-1; D gene: -; clone size: -; V gene: TRBV7-2; CDR3 DNA: TGTGCCAGCAGCTTAGTGGGGCTGGCGACTGAAGCTTTCTTT; CDR3 protein: CASSLVGLATEAFF
J gene: TRBJ2-3; D gene: TRBD1; clone size: -; V gene: TRBV28; CDR3 DNA: TGTGCCAGCAGTTTGAGCGGAACAGGGGCCCGCACAGATACGCAGTATTTT; CDR3 protein: CASSLSGTGARTDTQYF